This T cell receptor beta chain was retrieved from a study of Graves' ophthalmopathy and Graves' hyperthyroidism. The TCR beta CDR3 regions underwent amplification from RNA transcripts. Scientists carried out first-round RT-PCR using HTBI primers and then a second-round multiplex PCR. Using its own MiXCR run on the multiplex PCR reads, TCRdb lists one record per CDR3 protein. The table records tens of thousands of distinct CDR3 sequences, 50% of them present only once. The CDR3 is 15 residues long. The J segment lost 3 bases and the V segment lost 6 bases, leaving 11 bases of the junction unmatched. From germline, CDR1 is DFQATT and CDR2 SNEGSKA (reference sequence).

The specimen was peripheral blood. The V and J genes are TRBV20-1 and TRBJ1-2; 9 bases are shared with TRBD1. The source of this sequence is an adult woman with stable Graves' hyperthyroidism. The CDR3 is CSAPNTDRGYYGYTF. As DNA, the CDR3 is TGCAGTGCCCCCAACACGGACAGGGGCTACTATGGCTACACCTTC.